A selection of T cell receptor beta chains follows, all from one sample in a study of cytomegalovirus exposure and HLA in healthy donors. Libraries were prepared by immunoSEQ multiplex PCR; TCRdb keeps only in-frame clonotypes and omits some of them. The sample carries approximately 300,000 clones, 75% to 85% recorded once. Material for sequencing was PBMCs. These receptors originate from a girl aged 2-10 years in good health and CMV-seronegative. The CDR3 runs from the conserved cysteine through the conserved F or W. The D gene is left open where the match is weak. Some rows mark clone size as missing; the rest say once, few, many or name a class of expanded clone.

>NA|TRBV2|TRBJ1-1|NA
TGTGCCAGCAGTGAATCCCCAGGGAGGGACACTGAAGCTTTCTTT
CASSESPGRDTEAFF
>NA|TRBV28|TRBJ1-1|few
TGTGCCAGCAGTTTAAGACTACTGAACACTGAAGCTTTCTTT
CASSLRLLNTEAFF
>NA|TRBV4-1|TRBJ2-7|NA
TGCGCCAGCAGCCCCCGGGACACCTACGAGCAGTACTTC
CASSPRDTYEQYF
>NA|TRBV5-4|TRBJ1-1|few
TGTGCCAGCAGCTTGGGCAGGGAACGAAACACTGAAGCTTTCTTT
CASSLGRERNTEAFF
>TRBD2|TRBV27|TRBJ2-3|NA
TGTGCCAGCAGGCGGGGGGGTGGCACAGATACGCAGTATTTT
CASRRGGGTDTQYF
>NA|TRBV7-8|TRBJ2-7|NA
TGTGCCAGCAGTCCTATGACAGATGTCTACGAGCAGTACTTC
CASSPMTDVYEQYF
>TRBD1|TRBV23-1|TRBJ2-1|NA
TGCGCCAGCAGTCAGGGCACAGGGGGCGGAGACAATGAGCAGTTCTTC
CASSQGTGGGDNEQFF
>TRBD1|TRBV9|TRBJ2-1|NA
TGTGCCAGCAGCGTATCAGGGGGCTATACGGACAATGAGCAGTTCTTC
CASSVSGGYTDNEQFF
>NA|TRBV19|TRBJ1-2|NA
TGTGCCAGTGGCAAAGGGGCCCCCAACTATGGCTACACCTTC
CASGKGAPNYGYTF
>TRBD2|TRBV28|TRBJ2-1|NA
TGTGCCAGCATCCTCGTAGCGGGGGGCTACAATGAGCAGTTCTTC
CASILVAGGYNEQFF
>NA|TRBV5-6|TRBJ1-6|NA
TGTGCCAGCAGCCTGGGCCCTGCAGCGGGTTCACCCCTCCACTTT
CASSLGPAAGSPLHF
>NA|TRBV28|TRBJ1-2|NA
TGTGCCAGCAGTTTAGTAGGGGTTGGGGGCTACACCTTC
CASSLVGVGGYTF
>TRBD1|TRBV7-8|TRBJ2-7|NA
TGTGCCAGCAGCAACAGGGGAATAGTCCTGAAGCGCTACGAGCAGTACTTC
CASSNRGIVLKRYEQYF
>TRBD1|TRBV5-6|TRBJ1-5|NA
TGTGCCAGCAGCGTACGACAGGGGGCGCGGAGCAATCAGCCCCAGCATTTT
CASSVRQGARSNQPQHF
>NA|TRBV28|TRBJ1-6|NA
TGTGCCAGCAGCCCGGGCGGGGGTAGGACCTATAATTCACCCCTCCACTTT
CASSPGGGRTYNSPLHF
>TRBD1|TRBV18|TRBJ1-1|NA
TGTGCCAGCTCACCCCGGGACAGGGGATGGACTGAAGCTTTCTTT
CASSPRDRGWTEAFF
>TRBD1|TRBV27|TRBJ1-2|NA
TGTGCCAGCAAACCCTTGGACAGGACAAACTATGGCTACACCTTC
CASKPLDRTNYGYTF
>NA|TRBV19|TRBJ2-4|NA
TGTGCCAGTACCCCGTCAGACTTTCTAGCCAAAAACATTCAGTACTTC
CASTPSDFLAKNIQYF
>TRBD1|TRBV7-9|TRBJ1-2|NA
TGTGCCAGCAGCCCCCCGGGACAGAGGGACTATGGCTACACCTTC
CASSPPGQRDYGYTF
>TRBD2|TRBV7-7|TRBJ2-3|NA
TGTGCCAGCAGCTTAGGCGGGGGGAACACAGATACGCAGTATTTT
CASSLGGGNTDTQYF
>NA|TRBV11-3|TRBJ2-7|NA
TGTGCCAGCAGCCGAGGGGGTGGATGGCCGCAGTACTTC
CASSRGGGWPQYF
>NA|TRBV5-1|TRBJ1-1|NA
TGCGCCAGCAGCTTGTCCCCCCCGGGAGGGTACACTGAAGCTTTCTTT
CASSLSPPGGYTEAFF
>NA|TRBV6-5|TRBJ1-2|NA
TGTGCCAGCAGTTACGGGGGCGCGTTAGGCTACACCTTC
CASSYGGALGYTF
>TRBD2|TRBV7-2|TRBJ2-2|NA
TGTGCCAGCAGCACTAGCGGGGGGGCCGGCACCGGGGAGCTGTTTTTT
CASSTSGGAGTGELFF
>NA|TRBV2|TRBJ1-4|once
TGTGCCAGCAGAGCTAAAGTTGCAACTAATGAAAAACTGTTTTTT
CASRAKVATNEKLFF
>NA|TRBV7-2|TRBJ1-3|NA
TGTGCCAGCAGCCCCTACCCCTCTGGAAACACCATATATTTT
CASSPYPSGNTIYF
>TRBD2|TRBV27|TRBJ2-1|NA
TGTGCCAGCAGATACGGGACTAGCGGGACCCACAATGAGCAGTTCTTC
CASRYGTSGTHNEQFF
>NA|TRBV19|TRBJ1-3|NA
TGTGCCAGTAGTATAGATTTGGTCACAGCTGGAAACACCATATATTTT
CASSIDLVTAGNTIYF